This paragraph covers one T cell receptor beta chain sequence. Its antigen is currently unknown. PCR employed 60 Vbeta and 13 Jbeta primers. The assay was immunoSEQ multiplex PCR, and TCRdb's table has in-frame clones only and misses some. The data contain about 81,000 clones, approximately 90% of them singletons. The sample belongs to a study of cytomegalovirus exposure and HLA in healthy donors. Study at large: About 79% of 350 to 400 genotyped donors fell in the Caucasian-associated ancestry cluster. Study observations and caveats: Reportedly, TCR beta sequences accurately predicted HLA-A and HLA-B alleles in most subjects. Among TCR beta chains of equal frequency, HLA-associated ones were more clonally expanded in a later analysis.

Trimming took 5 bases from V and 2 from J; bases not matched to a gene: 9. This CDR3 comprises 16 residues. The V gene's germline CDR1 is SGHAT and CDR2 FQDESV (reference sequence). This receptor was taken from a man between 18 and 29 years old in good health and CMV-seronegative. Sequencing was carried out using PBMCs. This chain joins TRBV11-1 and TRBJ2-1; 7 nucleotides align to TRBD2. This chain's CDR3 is CASSHRTRIPYNEQFF. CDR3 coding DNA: TGTGCCAGCAGCCACCGGACTAGGATCCCCTACAATGAGCAGTTCTTC.